What follows are 14 T cell receptor beta chains derived from one specimen sequenced in a study of blood T cell repertoires in COVID-19. Using immunoSEQ multiplex PCR, the repertoire was profiled, and TCRdb retains in-frame clones only, with some absent. The data contain a few hundred thousand clones, approximately 90% of them singletons. Sequencing input: peripheral blood. Every receptor here comes from a middle-aged woman with acute or convalescent COVID-19.

The rearrangement uses TRBV6-4 and TRBJ1-1, with TRBD1 matching over 7 bases. V dropped 3 bases and J dropped 7; count of bases not matched to a gene: 8. CDR3 size: 14 residues. Germline V CDR1 and CDR2: MRHNA, SNTAGT. CDR3 coding DNA: TGTGCCAGCAGTGAAACAGGGGAATCAAGTGAAGCTTTCTTT. Translation gives CASSETGESSEAFF.

V gene TRBV12-3 or TRBV12-4 combines with J gene TRBJ2-3; unclear D gene. This CDR3 has 11 residues. The V end lost 6 bases, the J end lost 5 bases, and 6 bases lay between the germline ends. CDR3 loop: CASSNGDTQYF. CDR3 DNA sequence: TGTGCCAGCAGCAACGGAGATACGCAGTATTTT.

The rearrangement links TRBV15 to TRBJ2-7; tentatively, D is TRBD1 (5 bases). Germline V gives CDR1 LNHNV, CDR2 YYDKDF (reference sequence). V lost 0 bases and J lost 3, with 9 bases in between. The CDR3 runs to 14 residues. The CDR3 sequence: CATSRDRVGYEQYV. The CDR3 nucleotides are TGTGCCACCAGCAGAGACAGGGTAGGCTACGAGCAGTACGTC.

The V call is TRBV7-3, the J call TRBJ1-1; a possible D gene is TRBD1 (6 bases). V was pared by 3 bases and J by 4 bases, with 12 bases between. CDR3 size: 14 residues. The germline gives CDR1 SGHTA, CDR2 FQGTGA. In DNA form, the CDR3 reads TGTGCCAGCAGCTTGATTCCCAGGGGCACTGAAGCTTTCTTT. Its protein is CASSLIPRGTEAFF.

The sample holds one count of this clone. The chain combines TRBV2 with TRBJ1-2, with 8 bases matching TRBD1. The germline gives CDR1 SNHLY, CDR2 FYNNEI. The V segment lost 10 bases and the J segment 0 bases; nucleotides outside the gene matches: 16. The CDR3 length is 17 residues. The CDR3 here is CATSTGERWGSNYGYTF. The DNA for the CDR3 is TGTGCCACCTCGACAGGGGAGCGTTGGGGATCTAACTATGGCTACACCTTC.

This rearrangement joins TRBV9 to TRBJ2-3, with TRBD2 identical over 10 bases. The germline gives CDR1 SGDLS, CDR2 YYNGEE. V trimming: 0 bases; J trimming: 2 bases; junction bases outside the gene matches: 6. There are 17 residues in the CDR3. The CDR3 bases are TGTGCCAGCAGCGTAGCCGTAGCGGGGGGACCCACAGATACGCAGTATTTT. Translated, it gives CASSVAVAGGPTDTQYF.

The chain has TRBV12-2 and TRBJ1-1; the table's D call of TRBD1 was not tested on the DNA. TRBV12-2 is noted as a pseudogene. The CDR3 contains 15 residues. CDR3 in DNA: TGTGCAAGTCGCTCACTGACAGGGGGGAACACTGAAGCTTTCTTT. Translated: CASRSLTGGNTEAFF.

V gene TRBV24-1 combines with J gene TRBJ2-1; D is uncertain. The CDR3 sequence is 15 residues long. V gave up 0 bases and J gave up 3 bases, with 8 bases separating them. CDR1 KGHDR and CDR2 SFDVKD come from the germline V gene. CDR3: CATSDLELDYNEQFF. In DNA, the CDR3 is TGTGCCACCAGTGATTTGGAGTTAGACTACAATGAGCAGTTCTTC.

In this sample, this clone turned up once. V and J are TRBV18 and TRBJ1-4; 9 nucleotides align to TRBD1. The CDR3 covers 16 residues. Germline trimming cut 2 bases from V and 0 bases from J; bases unmatched to any gene: 1. Germline CDR1 is KGHSH and CDR2 is LQKENI. The CDR3 spells CASSPGQGTTNEKLFF. The DNA of the CDR3 is TGTGCCAGCTCACCAGGACAGGGGACAACTAATGAAAAACTGTTTTTT.

This clone occurred once. The genes are TRBV6-2 or TRBV6-3 and TRBJ1-5; TRBD1 might be the D (6 bases). The CDR3 runs 15 residues. Germline CDR1 and CDR2: MNHEY and SVGEGT. V was clipped by 6 bases and J by 4 bases, with 16 bases between them. CDR3 protein: CASRPTGSGNQPQHF. The DNA for the CDR3 is TGTGCCAGCAGGCCTACAGGGTCGGGAAATCAGCCCCAGCATTTT.

The chain is built from TRBV27 and TRBJ1-1; perhaps TRBD1 as D (5 bases). V lost 4 bases and J 5 bases, leaving 14 bases between the germline ends. The CDR3 is 14 amino acids. The germline V gene encodes CDR1 MNHEY and CDR2 SMNVEV (reference sequence). CDR3 residues: CASSSGRRGTEAFF. In DNA, the CDR3 is TGTGCCAGCAGTTCCGGTCGTAGGGGAACTGAAGCTTTCTTT.

The rearrangement uses TRBV6-5 and TRBJ1-2; D call uncertain. The ends were cut back, 0 bases at V and 3 bases at J, with 8 bases in the middle. There are 14 residues in the CDR3. The germline V gene has CDR1 MNHEY and CDR2 SVGAGI. Here the CDR3 DNA reads TGTGCCAGCAGTTACTCGATCGGGGACTATGGCTACACCTTC. Amino acids: CASSYSIGDYGYTF.

The chain carries TRBV5-4 and TRBJ2-7; maybe TRBD1 (5 bases). The CDR3 runs to 13 residues. V lost 2 bases and J 1 base, leaving 7 bases between the germline ends. Germline values: CDR1 SGHNT, CDR2 YYREEE (reference sequence). The CDR3 region has the DNA TGTGCCAGCAGCTTTGACAGTTCCTACGAGCAGTACGTC. Translated, it gives CASSFDSSYEQYV.

The chain employs TRBV3-1 (or the pseudogene TRBV3-2) and TRBJ2-3; 14 bases fit TRBD2. The CDR3 runs to 16 residues. The germline V gene encodes CDR1 LGHDT and CDR2 YNNKEL (reference sequence). The V segment lost 8 bases and the J segment 5 bases; nucleotides outside the gene matches: 9. The DNA for the CDR3 is TGTGCCAGCGGACCGACTAGCGGGGGGGCCGTAGATACGCAGTATTTT. Its translation: CASGPTSGGAVDTQYF.